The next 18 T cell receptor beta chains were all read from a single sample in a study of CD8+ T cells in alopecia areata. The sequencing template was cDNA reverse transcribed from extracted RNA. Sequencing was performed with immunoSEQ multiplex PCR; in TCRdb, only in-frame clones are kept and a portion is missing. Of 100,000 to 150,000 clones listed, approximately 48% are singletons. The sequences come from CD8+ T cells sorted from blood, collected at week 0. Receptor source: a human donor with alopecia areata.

CDR3 nucleotide sequence: TGTGCCAGCAGCTTCAGCGCTCTGGAGCAGTACTTC. It encodes CASSFSALEQYF. The chain carries TRBV5-6 and TRBJ2-7; D unresolved. Germline V gene lookup returns CDR1 SGHDT and CDR2 YYEEEE. The CDR3 loop spans 12 amino acids. The ends were cut back, 2 bases at V and 7 bases at J, with 10 bases in the middle.

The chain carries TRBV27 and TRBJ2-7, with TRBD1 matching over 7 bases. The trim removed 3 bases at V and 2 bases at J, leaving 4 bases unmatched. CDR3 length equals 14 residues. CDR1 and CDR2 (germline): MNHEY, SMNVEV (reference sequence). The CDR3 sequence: CASSLRGQPYEQYF. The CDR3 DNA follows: TGTGCCAGCAGTTTGAGGGGACAGCCCTACGAGCAGTACTTC.

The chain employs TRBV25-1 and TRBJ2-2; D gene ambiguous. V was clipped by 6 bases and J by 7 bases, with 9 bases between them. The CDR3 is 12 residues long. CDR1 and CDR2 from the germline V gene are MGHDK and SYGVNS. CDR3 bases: TGTGCCAGCAGCCAACCGATCGGGGAGCTGTTTTTT. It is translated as CASSQPIGELFF.

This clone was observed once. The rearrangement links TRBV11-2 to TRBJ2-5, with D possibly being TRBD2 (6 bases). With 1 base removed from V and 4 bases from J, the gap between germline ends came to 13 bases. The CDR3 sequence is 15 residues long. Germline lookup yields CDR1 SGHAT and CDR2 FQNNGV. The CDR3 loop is CASSLAEGRLETQYF. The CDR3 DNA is TGTGCCAGCAGCTTAGCGGAGGGGCGATTAGAGACCCAGTACTTC.

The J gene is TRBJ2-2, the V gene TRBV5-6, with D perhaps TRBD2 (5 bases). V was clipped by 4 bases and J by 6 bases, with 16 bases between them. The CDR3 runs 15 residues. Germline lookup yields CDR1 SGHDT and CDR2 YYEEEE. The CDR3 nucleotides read TGTGCCAGCAGCGCCCAGGACTCCTATCCCGGGGAGCTGTTTTTT. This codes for CASSAQDSYPGELFF.

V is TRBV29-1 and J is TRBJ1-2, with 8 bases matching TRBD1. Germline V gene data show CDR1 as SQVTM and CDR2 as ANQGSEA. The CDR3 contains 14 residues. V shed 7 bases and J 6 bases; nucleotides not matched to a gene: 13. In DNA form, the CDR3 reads TGCAGCGCGGGGGCCGAGACAGGGGAGGATGGCTACACCTTC. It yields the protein CSAGAETGEDGYTF.

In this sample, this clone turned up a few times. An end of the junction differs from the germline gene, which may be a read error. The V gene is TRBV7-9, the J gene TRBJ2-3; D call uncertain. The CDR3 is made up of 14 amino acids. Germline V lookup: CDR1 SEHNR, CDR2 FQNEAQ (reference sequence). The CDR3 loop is CASSLVAGTDTQYF. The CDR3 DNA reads TGTGCCAGCAGCTTAGTAGCCGGCACCGATACGCAGTATTTT.

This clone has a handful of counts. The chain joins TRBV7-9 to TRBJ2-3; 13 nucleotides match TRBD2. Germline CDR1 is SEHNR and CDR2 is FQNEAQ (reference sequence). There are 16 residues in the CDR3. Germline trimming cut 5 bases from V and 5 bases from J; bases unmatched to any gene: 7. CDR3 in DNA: TGTGCCAGCAGCCCCTGGACTAGCGGGGGACTAGATACGCAGTATTTT. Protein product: CASSPWTSGGLDTQYF.

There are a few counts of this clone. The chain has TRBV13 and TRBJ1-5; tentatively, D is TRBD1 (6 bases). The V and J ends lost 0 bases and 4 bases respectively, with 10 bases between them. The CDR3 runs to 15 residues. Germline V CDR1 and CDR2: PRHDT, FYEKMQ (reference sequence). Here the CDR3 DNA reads TGTGCCAGCAGCTTAGGACAGGGCGGAAATCAGCCCCAGCATTTT. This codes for CASSLGQGGNQPQHF.

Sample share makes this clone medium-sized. CDR3 protein: CAISESGESSYNEQFF. CDR3 sequence (DNA): TGTGCCATCAGTGAGTCGGGGGAGAGCTCCTACAATGAGCAGTTCTTC. The rearrangement uses TRBV10-3 and TRBJ2-1, with D perhaps being TRBD1 or TRBD2 (5 bases each). CDR1 is ENHRY, CDR2 SYGVKD, per germline. Trimming pared 0 bases from V and 0 bases from J, leaving 9 bases between. This CDR3 contains 16 residues.

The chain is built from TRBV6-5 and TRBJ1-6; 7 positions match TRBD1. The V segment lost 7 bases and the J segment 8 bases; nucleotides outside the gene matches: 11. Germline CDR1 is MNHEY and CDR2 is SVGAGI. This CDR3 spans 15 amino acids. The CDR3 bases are TGTGCCAGCACCCATAGACAGGGAAGTGATTCACCCCTCCACTTT. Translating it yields CASTHRQGSDSPLHF.

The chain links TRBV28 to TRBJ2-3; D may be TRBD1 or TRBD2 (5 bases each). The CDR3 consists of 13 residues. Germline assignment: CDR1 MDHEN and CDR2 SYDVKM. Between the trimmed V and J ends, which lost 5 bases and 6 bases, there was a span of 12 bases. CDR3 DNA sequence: TGTGCCAGCAGTACTGGGGGTGAGGATACGCAGTATTTT. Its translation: CASSTGGEDTQYF.

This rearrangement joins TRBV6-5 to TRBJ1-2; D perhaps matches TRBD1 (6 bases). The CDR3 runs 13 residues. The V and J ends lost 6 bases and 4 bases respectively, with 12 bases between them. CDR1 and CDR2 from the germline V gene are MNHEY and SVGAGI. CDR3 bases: TGTGCCAGCAGGGAAATGGGGGCCTATGGCTACACCTTC. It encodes CASREMGAYGYTF.

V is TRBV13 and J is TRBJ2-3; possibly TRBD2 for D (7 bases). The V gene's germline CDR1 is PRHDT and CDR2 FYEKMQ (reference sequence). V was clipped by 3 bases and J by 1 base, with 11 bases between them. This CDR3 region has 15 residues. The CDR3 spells CASSFGGGRTDTQYF. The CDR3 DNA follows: TGTGCCAGCAGCTTCGGCGGGGGCCGCACAGATACGCAGTATTTT. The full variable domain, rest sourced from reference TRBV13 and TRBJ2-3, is AAGVIQSPRHLIKEKRETATLKCYPIPRHDTVYWYQQGPGQDPQFLISFYEKMQSDKGSIPDRFSAQQFSDYHSELNMSSLELGDSALYFCASSFGGGRTDTQYFGPGTRLTVL.

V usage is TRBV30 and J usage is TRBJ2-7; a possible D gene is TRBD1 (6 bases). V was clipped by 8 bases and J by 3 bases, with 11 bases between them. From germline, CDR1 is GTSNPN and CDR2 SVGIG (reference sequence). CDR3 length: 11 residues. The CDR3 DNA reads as TGTGCCGGAAAAGGGGGCTACGAGCAGTACTTC. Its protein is CAGKGGYEQYF.

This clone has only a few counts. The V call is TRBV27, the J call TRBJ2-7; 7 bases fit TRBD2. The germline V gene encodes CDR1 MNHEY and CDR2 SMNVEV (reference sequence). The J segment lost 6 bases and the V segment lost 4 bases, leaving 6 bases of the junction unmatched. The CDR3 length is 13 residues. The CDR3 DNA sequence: TGTGCCAGCAGTTCCATAGGGGAGGGCGAGCAGTACTTC. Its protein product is CASSSIGEGEQYF.

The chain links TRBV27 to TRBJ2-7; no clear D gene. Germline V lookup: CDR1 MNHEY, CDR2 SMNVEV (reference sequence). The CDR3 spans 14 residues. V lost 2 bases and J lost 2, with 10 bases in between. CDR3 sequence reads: CASSLAADAYEQYF. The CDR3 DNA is TGTGCCAGCAGTTTAGCCGCGGACGCCTACGAGCAGTACTTC.

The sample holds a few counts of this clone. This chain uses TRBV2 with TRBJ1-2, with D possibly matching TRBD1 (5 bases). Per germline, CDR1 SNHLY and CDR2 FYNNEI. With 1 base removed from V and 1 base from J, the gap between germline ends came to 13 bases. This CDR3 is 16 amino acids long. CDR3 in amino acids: CASSEGGRSNNYGYTF. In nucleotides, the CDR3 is TGTGCCAGCAGTGAAGGGGGCAGATCCAATAACTATGGCTACACCTTC.